The following is a T cell receptor beta chain sequence with its context. The J segment lost 7 bases and the V segment lost 6 bases, leaving 11 bases of the junction unmatched. Germline V gene lookup returns CDR1 MGHDK and CDR2 SYGVNS. The CDR3 runs to 14 residues. TCRdb's table, derived via immunoSEQ multiplex PCR, lists solely in-frame clones and lacks some. Among about 40,000 clones listed, roughly 85% were seen once. Time point of the sample: blood 4 weeks post-SBRT, at nephrectomy. Described treatment: 15 Gy SBRT to primary tumor, nephrectomy 4 weeks later. Serial blood draws occurred at baseline and 2 and 4 weeks post-SBRT. This specimen comes from a study of radiation and T cells in renal cell carcinoma.

The clonotype was recovered from a woman aged 70 to 79 with renal cell carcinoma. The genes are TRBV25-1 and TRBJ1-2; TRBD1 matches 7 bases. Source: blood, taken from a patient whose treatment included radiotherapy and nephrectomy. This CDR3 reads CASSHLQGVSGYTF. CDR3 nucleotide sequence: TGTGCCAGCAGCCACCTGCAGGGGGTATCTGGCTACACCTTC.